These 8 T cell receptor beta chains were sequenced from one sample in a study of cytotoxic CD8 clonotypes in ibrutinib-treated CLL. Clones were sequenced by immunoSEQ multiplex PCR, and TCRdb holds only the in-frame ones, with some missing. The repertoire consists of 150,000 to 200,000 clones, with around 70% occurring once and the leading ten covering roughly 12%. The sequenced sample was PBMCs, obtained after 24 months of ibrutinib treatment. The receptor source for this set is a human donor with chronic lymphocytic leukemia.

This clone was recorded a few times. This chain uses TRBV10-3 with TRBJ1-5; D gene ambiguous. The CDR3 runs 13 residues. Germline lookup yields CDR1 ENHRY and CDR2 SYGVKD. Trimming shortened V by 10 bases and J by 3 bases, and 13 bases separated the two germline ends. This chain's CDR3 is CATSLGYNQPQHF. Written as DNA, the CDR3 is TGTGCCACCTCCTTGGGGTACAATCAGCCCCAGCATTTT.

Turning to this clone: At one of its ends the junction is not consistent with the germline gene, which may arise from a read error. V and J are TRBV6-6 and TRBJ2-3; D may be TRBD2 (6 bases). Germline-derived CDR1 and CDR2 are MNHNY and SVGAGI (reference sequence). The CDR3 is made up of 13 amino acids. Here the CDR3 DNA reads TGTGCCAGCAGTGACTCTAGCGCCGATACGCAGTATTTT. Protein product: CASSDSSADTQYF.

V is TRBV5-6 and J is TRBJ2-2; D possibly corresponds to TRBD2 (6 bases). V gave up 3 bases and J gave up 6 bases, with 12 bases separating them. Per germline, CDR1 SGHDT and CDR2 YYEEEE. This CDR3 has 14 residues. This CDR3 reads CASSSAAGPGELFF. CDR3 DNA: TGTGCCAGCAGCTCCGCCGCGGGGCCCGGGGAGCTGTTTTTT.

In its sample, this clone was seen a few times. CDR3 loop: CASRVVHSNQPQHF. The CDR3 bases are TGTGCCAGCAGAGTCGTGCATAGCAATCAGCCCCAGCATTTT. The chain combines TRBV6-1 with TRBJ1-5; D is uncertain. Trimming stripped 6 bases from V and 0 bases from J, with 9 bases between. Germline V gene data show CDR1 as MNHNS and CDR2 as SASEGT. The CDR3 runs 14 residues.

The J gene is TRBJ2-3, the V gene TRBV4-1; the D is unclear. The CDR3 extends over 17 amino acids. CDR1 and CDR2 (germline): MGHRA, YSYEKL. V lost 2 bases and J 2 bases, leaving 17 bases between the germline ends. The CDR3 loop is CASSQFSSQINTDTQYF. The CDR3 bases are TGCGCCAGCAGCCAATTCTCCTCTCAGATAAACACAGATACGCAGTATTTT.

The rearrangement links TRBV6-4 to TRBJ2-3, with D unclear. The CDR3 runs 16 residues. Germline CDR1 and CDR2: MRHNA and SNTAGT. The V gene lost 0 bases and the J gene lost 1 base, with 11 bases spanning the gap. CDR3 residues: CASSDSRTDGTDTQYF. The CDR3 bases are TGTGCCAGCAGTGACTCAAGGACCGACGGCACAGATACGCAGTATTTT.

V is TRBV11-3 and J is TRBJ2-3; D possibly matches TRBD1 or TRBD2 (5 bases each). V was shortened by 2 bases and J by 6 bases, with 9 bases between the two germline ends. Germline CDR1 is SGHNT and CDR2 is YENEEA. This CDR3 has 13 amino acids. In DNA, the CDR3 is TGTGCCAGCAGCTTATGGGGGATGGATACGCAGTATTTT. Residues: CASSLWGMDTQYF.

The V and J genes are TRBV9 and TRBJ2-1; 12 bases align to TRBD2. The CDR3 spans 17 residues. Germline trimming cut 3 bases from V and 9 bases from J; bases unmatched to any gene: 13. Germline assignment: CDR1 SGDLS and CDR2 YYNGEE. In nucleotides, the CDR3 is TGTGCCAGCAGCGAACCCGGACTAGCGGGAAGGTTTGGTGAGCAGTTCTTC. Residues: CASSEPGLAGRFGEQFF.